These T cell receptor beta chains were read from a single sample in a study of T cell responses to AZD1222 COVID-19 vaccine. Profiling relied on immunoSEQ multiplex PCR, and the TCRdb table lists in-frame clones only, not all of them. The repertoire holds roughly 180,000 clones, with about 86% as singletons. The starting material was peripheral blood, obtained on day 0 of AZD1222 vaccination. Source of these receptors: an adult in good health. Both conserved end residues are part of each CDR3. The D gene is left open where the match is weak. Part of the rows lack a size; the others show once, few, many or a class for expanded clones.

d_gene: -; v_gene: TRBV30; abundance: -; j_gene: TRBJ1-6; CDR3nt: TGTGCCTGGAGTGCTTCAACACCCCTCCACTTT; CDR3aa: CAWSASTPLHF
d_gene: -; v_gene: TRBV6-4; abundance: -; j_gene: TRBJ1-6; CDR3nt: TGTGCCAGCAGTGACTCGGCAGGGGATAATTCACCCCTCCACTTT; CDR3aa: CASSDSAGDNSPLHF
d_gene: TRBD2; v_gene: TRBV10-3; abundance: -; j_gene: TRBJ2-7; CDR3nt: TGTGCCATCAGTGACAAGGGCCTGTCTAGCGGGTCCTACGAGCAGTACTTC; CDR3aa: CAISDKGLSSGSYEQYF
d_gene: -; v_gene: TRBV4-1; abundance: -; j_gene: TRBJ2-3; CDR3nt: TGCGCCAGCAGCCAACGTGCGGGACCTAGCACAGATACGCAGTATTTT; CDR3aa: CASSQRAGPSTDTQYF
d_gene: -; v_gene: TRBV6-5; abundance: -; j_gene: TRBJ1-2; CDR3nt: TGTGCCAGCAGTTATCTAGGGACGGCTAACTATGGCTACACCTTC; CDR3aa: CASSYLGTANYGYTF
d_gene: -; v_gene: TRBV3-1/TRBV3-2; abundance: -; j_gene: TRBJ2-2; CDR3nt: TGTGCCAGCAGCCAAAAGCCCCATGGGGCCGGGGAGCTGTTTTTT; CDR3aa: CASSQKPHGAGELFF
d_gene: TRBD1; v_gene: TRBV5-8; abundance: -; j_gene: TRBJ2-7; CDR3nt: TGTGCCAGCAGCACCCTGACAGGGGGCTCCTACGAGCAGTACTTC; CDR3aa: CASSTLTGGSYEQYF
d_gene: -; v_gene: TRBV7-2; abundance: -; j_gene: TRBJ2-7; CDR3nt: TGTGCCAGCAGCTTAACGCGGGCGACCTCCTACGAGCAGTACTTC; CDR3aa: CASSLTRATSYEQYF
d_gene: -; v_gene: TRBV28; abundance: -; j_gene: TRBJ1-1; CDR3nt: TGTGCCAGCAGCCCCGGGAGGGGGTTGACCGGGAGCTCTGAAGCTTTCTTT; CDR3aa: CASSPGRGLTGSSEAFF
d_gene: -; v_gene: TRBV6-4; abundance: -; j_gene: TRBJ2-3; CDR3nt: TGTGCCAGCAGTGAAGGTGCTACGCAGTATTTT; CDR3aa: CASSEGATQYF
d_gene: TRBD1; v_gene: TRBV5-1; abundance: -; j_gene: TRBJ1-2; CDR3nt: TGCGCCAGCAGCTTGGCAACAGGGGATGGCTACACCTTC; CDR3aa: CASSLATGDGYTF
d_gene: -; v_gene: TRBV27; abundance: -; j_gene: TRBJ2-7; CDR3nt: TGTGCCAGCAGTTACTCCCGTTCCTACGAGCAGTACTTC; CDR3aa: CASSYSRSYEQYF
d_gene: TRBD2; v_gene: TRBV3-1/TRBV3-2; abundance: -; j_gene: TRBJ2-1; CDR3nt: TGTGCCAGCAGCCCCATGAATAGGGGCGGGGGGGTGCCCTCGATGTACAATGAGCAGTTCTTC; CDR3aa: CASSPMNRGGGVPSMYNEQFF
d_gene: -; v_gene: TRBV27; abundance: once; j_gene: TRBJ1-6; CDR3nt: TGTGCCAGCAGCCAAGATCCCCCACGGTATAATTCACCCCTCCACTTT; CDR3aa: CASSQDPPRYNSPLHF
d_gene: -; v_gene: TRBV29-1; abundance: -; j_gene: TRBJ2-7; CDR3nt: TGCAGCGTTGAAGGCGGGATGCGGGAGCAGTACTTC; CDR3aa: CSVEGGMREQYF
d_gene: -; v_gene: TRBV3-1/TRBV3-2; abundance: -; j_gene: TRBJ2-1; CDR3nt: TGTGCCAGCAGCCATCCATACAATGAGCAGTTCTTC; CDR3aa: CASSHPYNEQFF
d_gene: TRBD2; v_gene: TRBV5-1; abundance: -; j_gene: TRBJ2-2; CDR3nt: TGCGCCAGCAGCTGGAGTGTTCTAGCGGGGGGCACCGGGGAGCTGTTTTTT; CDR3aa: CASSWSVLAGGTGELFF